In this sample, the clone carrying this T cell receptor beta chain turned up a few times. Other DNA sequences from this sample encode an identical CDR3 as well. CDR3 size: 14 residues. Germline V gene data show CDR1 as SGHRS and CDR2 as YFSETQ. J lost 1 base, V lost 2 bases, and 3 bases had no gene match. The data derive from a study of blood T cell repertoires in COVID-19. Study at large: Sites across the United States, Italy and Spain contributed samples from acute and convalescent COVID-19. PBMCs, B-cell-depleted T cells, or T cells were the source of the cDNA or gDNA that made up the material.

The data were produced by immunoSEQ multiplex PCR, yet TCRdb's version contains in-frame clones alone and is incomplete. The sample contains some 340,000 clones, 90% to 95% of which appear only once. This TCR was sampled from a woman in her twenties or thirties who had been exposed to COVID-19. The sample taken for sequencing was PBMCs or T cells enriched from blood (not recorded which). The chain links TRBV5-1 to TRBJ2-7, with 7 bases identical to TRBD2. The CDR3 coding sequence is TGCGCCAGCAGCTTAATCGGGGGGTCCTACGAGCAGTACTTC. It encodes CASSLIGGSYEQYF.